This T cell receptor (beta chain) originates from a study of blood T cells in healthy people across ages. Next came a second PCR, run for about 7 to 12 cycles, which used a sample-barcoded 5' primer along with a J-beta primer mix. TCRdb fed the 5' RACE reads into MiXCR, producing one record per CDR3 protein. The sample consists of 1.5 million to 2 million distinct CDR3 sequences, approximately 30% of them appearing once. Study-level results: Diversity estimates from one million T cells were considered underestimates. TCR beta diversity, measured per million T cells, fell in a roughly linear way with age. For the donors, CMV status was unknown and possibly confounded expanded clonotype changes.

With respect to this clonotype: The target antigen is unknown.

The authors isolated at least 7 million PBMCs per sample. The TCR was taken from a woman aged 30 to 39 in good health. Sequencing input: blood.

For the CDR3, the DNA is TGCAGTGCGGGATGGGGTGGGAATCAGCCCCAGCATTTT. The encoded protein is CSAGWGGNQPQHF. J is TRBJ1-5 and V is TRBV20-1; no reliable D call. The CDR3 length is 13 residues. The germline gives CDR1 DFQATT, CDR2 SNEGSKA (reference sequence). With 6 bases removed from V and 4 bases from J, the gap between germline ends came to 13 bases.